This T cell receptor (beta chain) was identified during a study of tumor-infiltrating lymphocytes in primary liver carcinoma. Study-wide results and caveats: Just about 7-25% of leading clones were found in every one of five regions.

TCR beta cDNA was prepared out of around 460 ng total RNA by means of a constant-region primer. Three rounds of nested multiplex PCR with slightly modified ARM-PCR produced TCR beta libraries. MiXCR was run by TCRdb on the multiplex PCR reads, yielding one entry per CDR3 protein. Of approximately 190,000 distinct CDR3 sequences listed, 85% were seen once; the top ten hold around 18%. The source material, about 18-31 mg of unsorted bulk tissue, was used to co-extract RNA and DNA. Details on this clonotype: What it binds is unknown.

This clonotype was obtained from a man aged 40-49 years with primary liver carcinoma and hepatitis B virus infection. Sequences were obtained from tumor tissue from primary liver carcinoma.

CDR3 DNA sequence: TGTGCCTGCCCCGGCTGGATAGAGTCGGTGGATGGCTACACCTTC. Residues: CACPGWIESVDGYTF. This sequence joins TRBV30 and TRBJ1-2; D gene ambiguous. Trimming pared 6 bases from V and 6 bases from J, leaving 23 bases between. This CDR3 has 15 residues. From germline, CDR1 is GTSNPN and CDR2 SVGIG (reference sequence).